This entry is about one TCR beta chain. These data are taken from a study of blood T cell repertoires in COVID-19. Study overall: Acute and convalescent COVID-19 specimens originated in the United States, Italy and Spain.

Recruitment covered about 26 US areas and drew participants whose ages spanned about 18 to 100 years. The V segment lost 9 bases and the J segment 4 bases; nucleotides outside the gene matches: 5. Germline V gene sequence: CDR1 LNHDA, CDR2 SQIVND (reference sequence). This CDR3 is built from 13 residues. In the authors' methods: Amplification with reference gene primers provided the estimates of nucleated cell counts. Assay: immunoSEQ multiplex PCR; the TCRdb copy retains only in-frame clones and omits some. The DNA gave D and trimming, while V, J and clone size come from that table. The sample has approximately 220,000 clones, approximately 80% seen once.

The gene calls are TRBV19 and TRBJ1-4, with TRBD1 identical over 7 bases. Sequencing was done on a sample of PBMCs or T cells enriched from blood (not recorded which). The source of this sequence is a woman in her forties with acute COVID-19. The CDR3 sequence is CASQDRRNEKLFF. In nucleotides, the CDR3 is TGTGCCAGCCAGGACAGGCGTAATGAAAAACTGTTTTTT.